In this sample, the clone carrying this T cell receptor beta chain turned up a few times. This sample is part of a study of regulatory T cells in long-lasting Graves disease. V was pared by 5 bases and J by 0 bases, with 0 bases of the junction left unmatched. The CDR3 totals 12 residues. Germline CDR1 reads GTSNPN; CDR2 reads SVGIG (reference sequence). Arm-PCR of CDR3 regions and iRepertoire HTBI primers were used to build TCR beta libraries. TCRdb independently ran MiXCR on the multiplex PCR reads; one entry per CDR3 protein. This sample carries 600,000 to 850,000 distinct CDR3 sequences, around 30% of them seen once, and the ten largest clones take under 50%. Time point indicated: persistent/refractory GD, antithyroid drugs over 5 years with positive TRAb. The TCR library was made from RNA extracted from PBMCs.

V and J are TRBV30 and TRBJ1-2; the match to TRBD1 covers 7 bases. The TCR was taken from a female donor with Graves disease. The sequencing here drew on peripheral blood mononuclear cells (PBMCs), taken when the disease was refractory, from a patient treated with antithyroid drugs. CDR3 region: CAWDRANYGYTF. DNA for the CDR3: TGTGCCTGGGACAGGGCTAACTATGGCTACACCTTC.